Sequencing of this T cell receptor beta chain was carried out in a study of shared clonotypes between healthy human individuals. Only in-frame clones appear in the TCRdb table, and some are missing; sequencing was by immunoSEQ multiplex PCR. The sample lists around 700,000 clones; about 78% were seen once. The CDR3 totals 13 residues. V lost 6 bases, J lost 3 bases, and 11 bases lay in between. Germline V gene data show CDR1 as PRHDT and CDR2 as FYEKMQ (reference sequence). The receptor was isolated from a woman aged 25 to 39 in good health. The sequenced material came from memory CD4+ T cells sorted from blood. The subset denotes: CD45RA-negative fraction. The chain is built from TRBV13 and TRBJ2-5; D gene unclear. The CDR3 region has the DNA TGTGCCAGCAGAAACTACAATGAAGAGACCCAGTACTTC. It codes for CASRNYNEETQYF. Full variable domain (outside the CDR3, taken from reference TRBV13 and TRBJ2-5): AAGVIQSPRHLIKEKRETATLKCYPIPRHDTVYWYQQGPGQDPQFLISFYEKMQSDKGSIPDRFSAQQFSDYHSELNMSSLELGDSALYFCASRNYNEETQYFGPGTRLLVL.